The sequence of this T cell receptor (beta chain) was determined in a study of cytomegalovirus exposure and HLA in healthy donors. As for this clone: Its antigen is unknown.

Points from the study as a whole: When a later analysis compared HLA-associated TCR beta chains with equally common others, the HLA-associated chains turned out to be more clonally expanded and to have lower generation probabilities. According to a later analysis, donors in an Asian-associated ancestry cluster reportedly had fewer N-insertions than the roughly 720-donor mean. Immune exposure information comprised only CMV serostatus.

The PCR had 60 Vbeta and 13 Jbeta primers. Sequencing used immunoSEQ multiplex PCR; TCRdb keeps in-frame clones, though not all of them. The sample holds 100,000 to 140,000 clones; roughly 82% are singletons and the top ten take 2.7%. The CDR3 has 16 amino acids. After removal of 2 bases from V and 4 bases from J, the junction contained 9 bases not matched to a gene. Germline V gene sequence: CDR1 SGHDT, CDR2 YYEEEE. What was sequenced was PBMCs. The receptor was isolated from a man aged 25-45 years in good health and CMV-seropositive. The chain carries TRBV5-6 and TRBJ2-5; 9 bases are shared with TRBD1. This chain's CDR3 is CASSFLVGQGSETQYF. The CDR3 coding sequence is TGTGCCAGCAGCTTCTTAGTGGGACAGGGATCAGAGACCCAGTACTTC. Full variable domain (rest looked up from reference TRBV5-6 and TRBJ2-5): DAGVTQSPTHLIKTRGQQVTLRCSPKSGHDTVSWYQQALGQGPQFIFQYYEEEERQRGNFPDRFSGHQFPNYSSELNVNALLLGDSALYLCASSFLVGQGSETQYFGPGTRLLVL.